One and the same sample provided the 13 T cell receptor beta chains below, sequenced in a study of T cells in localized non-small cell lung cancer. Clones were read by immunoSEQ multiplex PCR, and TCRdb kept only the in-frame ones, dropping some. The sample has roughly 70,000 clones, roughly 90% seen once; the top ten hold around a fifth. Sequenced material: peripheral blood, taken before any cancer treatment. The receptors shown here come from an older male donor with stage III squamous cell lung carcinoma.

The CDR3 reads CAISASGGENNEQFF. In DNA, the CDR3 is TGTGCCATCAGTGCTTCCGGGGGGGAGAACAATGAGCAGTTCTTC. V is TRBV10-3 and J is TRBJ2-1; 8 positions match TRBD2. J was trimmed by 5 bases and V by 4 bases; bases with no gene match: 7. Germline loops: CDR1 ENHRY, CDR2 SYGVKD. The CDR3 has 15 amino acids.

The CDR3 sequence is CASSYGPPTSGNTIYF. In DNA, the CDR3 is TGTGCCAGCAGTTACGGACCGCCGACCTCTGGAAACACCATATATTTT. The chain combines TRBV6-5 with TRBJ1-3; D unresolved. Trimming stripped 2 bases from V and 0 bases from J, with 11 bases between. The CDR3 is 16 amino acids. In germline, CDR1 is MNHEY, CDR2 SVGAGI.

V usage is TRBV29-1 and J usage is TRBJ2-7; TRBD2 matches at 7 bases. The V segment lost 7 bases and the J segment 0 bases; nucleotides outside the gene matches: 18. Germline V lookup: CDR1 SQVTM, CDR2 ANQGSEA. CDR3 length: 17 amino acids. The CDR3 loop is CSAIIGGRGFGSYEQYV. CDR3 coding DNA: TGCAGCGCCATAATCGGGGGGAGGGGTTTCGGCTCCTACGAGCAGTACGTC.

The CDR3 coding sequence is TGTGCCAGCAGTTTAAGTCCAAGTCCAACTAATGAAAAACTGTTTTTT. It is translated as CASSLSPSPTNEKLFF. The chain recombines TRBV27 with TRBJ1-4; no definite D call. CDR1 and CDR2 (germline): MNHEY, SMNVEV (reference sequence). This CDR3 region has 16 residues. Trimming cost V 2 bases and J 0 bases, with 10 bases left between them.

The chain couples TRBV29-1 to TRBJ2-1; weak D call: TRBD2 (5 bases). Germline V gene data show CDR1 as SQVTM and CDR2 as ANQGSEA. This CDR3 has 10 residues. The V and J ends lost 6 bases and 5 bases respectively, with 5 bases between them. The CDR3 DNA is TGCAGCGTCGGGAACAATGAGCAGTTCTTC. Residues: CSVGNNEQFF.

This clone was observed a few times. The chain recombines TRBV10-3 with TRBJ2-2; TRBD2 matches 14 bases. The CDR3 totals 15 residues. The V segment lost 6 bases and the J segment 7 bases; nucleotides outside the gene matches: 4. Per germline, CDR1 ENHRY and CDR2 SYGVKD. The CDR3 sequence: CAISWTSGGNGELFF. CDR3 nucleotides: TGTGCCATCAGCTGGACTAGCGGGGGGAACGGGGAGCTGTTTTTT.

The CDR3 region has the DNA TGTGCCAGCAGTTTTTCGGCAGATACGCAGTATTTT. It is translated as CASSFSADTQYF. The rearrangement joins TRBV7-8 to TRBJ2-3; no clear D gene. CDR1 is SGHVS, CDR2 FQNEAQ, per germline. CDR3 size: 12 residues. The V and J ends lost 6 bases and 4 bases respectively, with 8 bases between them.

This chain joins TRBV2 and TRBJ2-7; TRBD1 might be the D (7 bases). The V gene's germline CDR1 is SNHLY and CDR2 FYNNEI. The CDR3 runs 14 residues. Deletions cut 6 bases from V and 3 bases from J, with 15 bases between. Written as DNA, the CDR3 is TGTGCCAGCAGGAGGGGGCAGGGGGGCTACGAGCAGTACGTC. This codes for CASRRGQGGYEQYV.

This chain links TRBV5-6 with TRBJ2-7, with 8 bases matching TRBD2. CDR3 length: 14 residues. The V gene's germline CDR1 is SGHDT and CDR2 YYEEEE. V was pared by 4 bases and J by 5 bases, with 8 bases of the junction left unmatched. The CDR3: CASSGTGTRDEQYF. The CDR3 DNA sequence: TGTGCCAGCAGCGGGACTGGGACTAGGGACGAGCAGTACTTC.

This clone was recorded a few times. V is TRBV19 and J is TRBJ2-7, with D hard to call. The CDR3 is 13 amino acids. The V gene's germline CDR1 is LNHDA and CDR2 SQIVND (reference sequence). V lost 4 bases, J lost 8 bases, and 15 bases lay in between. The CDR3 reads CASSSDPSEKQYV. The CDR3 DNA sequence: TGTGCCAGTAGTAGTGACCCATCGGAAAAGCAGTACGTC.

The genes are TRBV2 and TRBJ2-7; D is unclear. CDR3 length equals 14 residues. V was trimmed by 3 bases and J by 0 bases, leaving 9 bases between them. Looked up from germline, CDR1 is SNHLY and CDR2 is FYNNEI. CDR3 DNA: TGTGCCAGCAGTGACGGTCTCTCCTCCTACGAGCAGTACTTC. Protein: CASSDGLSSYEQYF. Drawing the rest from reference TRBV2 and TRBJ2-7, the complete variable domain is EPEVTQTPSHQVTQMGQEVILRCVPISNHLYFYWYRQILGQKVEFLVSFYNNEISEKSEIFDDQFSVERPDGSNFTLKIRSTKLEDSAMYFCASSDGLSSYEQYFGPGTRLTVT.

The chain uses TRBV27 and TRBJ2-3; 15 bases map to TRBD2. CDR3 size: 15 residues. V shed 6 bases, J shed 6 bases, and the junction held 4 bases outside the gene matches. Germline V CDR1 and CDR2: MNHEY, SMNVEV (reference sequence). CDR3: CASRGLAGGGDTQYF. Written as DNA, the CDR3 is TGTGCCAGCAGGGGACTAGCGGGGGGAGGGGATACGCAGTATTTT.

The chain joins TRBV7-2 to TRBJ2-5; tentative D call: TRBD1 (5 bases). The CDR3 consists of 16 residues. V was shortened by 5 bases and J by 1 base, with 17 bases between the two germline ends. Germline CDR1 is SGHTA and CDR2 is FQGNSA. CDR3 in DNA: TGTGCCAGCAGCGCCGATCTGCAGGGTCCCCAAGAGACCCAGTACTTC. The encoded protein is CASSADLQGPQETQYF.